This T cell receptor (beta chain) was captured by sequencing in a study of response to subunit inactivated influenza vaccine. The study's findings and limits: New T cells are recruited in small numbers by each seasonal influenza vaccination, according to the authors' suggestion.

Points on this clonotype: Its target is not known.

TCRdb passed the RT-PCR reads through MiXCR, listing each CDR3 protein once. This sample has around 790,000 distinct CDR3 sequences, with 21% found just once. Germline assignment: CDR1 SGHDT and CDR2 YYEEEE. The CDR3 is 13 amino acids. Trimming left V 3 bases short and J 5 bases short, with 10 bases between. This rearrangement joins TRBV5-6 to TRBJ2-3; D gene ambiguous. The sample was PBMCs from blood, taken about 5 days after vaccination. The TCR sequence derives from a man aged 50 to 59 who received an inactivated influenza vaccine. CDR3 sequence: CASSSPIGDTQYF. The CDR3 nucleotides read TGTGCCAGCAGCTCTCCAATTGGAGATACGCAGTATTTT.